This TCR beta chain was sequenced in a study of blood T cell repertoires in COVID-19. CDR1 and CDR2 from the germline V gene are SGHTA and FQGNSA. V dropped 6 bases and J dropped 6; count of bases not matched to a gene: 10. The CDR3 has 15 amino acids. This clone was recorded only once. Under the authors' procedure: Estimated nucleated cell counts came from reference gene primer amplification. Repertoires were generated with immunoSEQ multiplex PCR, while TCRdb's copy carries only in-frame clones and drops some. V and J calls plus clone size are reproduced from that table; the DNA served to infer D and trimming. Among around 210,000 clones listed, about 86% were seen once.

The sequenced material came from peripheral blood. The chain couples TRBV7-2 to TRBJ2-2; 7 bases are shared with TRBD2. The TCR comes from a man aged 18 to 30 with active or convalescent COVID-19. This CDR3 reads CASSLGRERSGELFF. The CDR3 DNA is TGTGCCAGCAGTCTGGGGCGGGAGAGGTCCGGGGAGCTGTTTTTT.